This paragraph covers one T cell receptor (beta chain) sequence. Its target is unknown. 13 Jbeta primers and 60 Vbeta primers were used for the PCR. Data came from immunoSEQ multiplex PCR; TCRdb stores just in-frame clones and leaves some out. The data contain 190,000 or so clones, 79% of them seen just once; the ten biggest clones take up more than 0.35%. The entry originates in a study of cytomegalovirus exposure and HLA in healthy donors. The CDR3 consists of 15 residues. V lost 4 bases and J lost 6, with 17 bases in between. The germline CDR1 and CDR2 sequences are LGHNA and YSLEER. Each donor's status was that of a healthy bone marrow donor. Findings of the study overall: The study labeled roughly 160 TCR beta chains cytomegalovirus-associated. Differences between HLA loci emerged in a later analysis of TCR association rates, with DRB1 most and HLA-C fewest. Information on immune exposure was restricted to one variable (CMV serostatus).

Sequenced input: PBMCs. The genes are TRBV4-3 and TRBJ2-3, with D possibly being TRBD2 (7 bases). The source is a male donor in good health and CMV-seropositive. In DNA, the CDR3 is TGCGCCAGCAGCCCGAGGGGGGGACCGTGGGATACGCAGTATTTT. Encoded protein: CASSPRGGPWDTQYF.